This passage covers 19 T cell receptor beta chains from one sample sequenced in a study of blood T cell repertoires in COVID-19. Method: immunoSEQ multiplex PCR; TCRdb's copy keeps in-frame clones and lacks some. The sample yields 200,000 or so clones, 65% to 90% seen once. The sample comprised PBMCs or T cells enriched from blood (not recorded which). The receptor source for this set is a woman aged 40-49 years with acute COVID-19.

CDR3 loop: CASSLVQGNYGYTF. CDR3 in DNA: TGTGCCAGCAGCTTGGTGCAGGGTAACTATGGCTACACCTTC. The chain couples TRBV5-4 to TRBJ1-2; weak D call: TRBD1 (5 bases). Germline loops: CDR1 SGHNT, CDR2 YYREEE (reference sequence). Trimming stripped 0 bases from V and 1 base from J, with 7 bases between. The length of the CDR3 is 14 residues. Full variable domain (remainder filled in from reference TRBV5-4 and TRBJ1-2): ETGVTQSPTHLIKTRGQQVTLRCSSQSGHNTVSWYQQALGQGPQFIFQYYREEENGRGNFPPRFSGLQFPNYSSELNVNALELDDSALYLCASSLVQGNYGYTFGSGTRLTVV.

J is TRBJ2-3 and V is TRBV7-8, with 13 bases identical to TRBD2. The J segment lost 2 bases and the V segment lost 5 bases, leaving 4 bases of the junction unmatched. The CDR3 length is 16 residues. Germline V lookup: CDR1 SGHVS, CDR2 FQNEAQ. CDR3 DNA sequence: TGTGCCAGCAGCGCGGGACTAGCGGGACCCACAGATACGCAGTATTTT. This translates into CASSAGLAGPTDTQYF. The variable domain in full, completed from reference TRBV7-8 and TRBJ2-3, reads GAGVSQSPRYKVAKRGQDVALRCDPISGHVSLFWYQQALGQGPEFLTYFQNEAQLDKSGLPSDRFFAERPEGSVSTLKIQRTQQEDSAVYLCASSAGLAGPTDTQYFGPGTRLTVL.

CDR3 amino acids: CATSEPTSGSGELFF. The CDR3, as DNA: TGTGCCACAAGCGAGCCGACTAGCGGATCCGGGGAGCTGTTTTTT. The rearrangement links TRBV28 to TRBJ2-2; 9 positions match TRBD2. V shed 10 bases, J shed 6 bases, and the junction held 12 bases outside the gene matches. Germline assignment: CDR1 MDHEN and CDR2 SYDVKM. The length of the CDR3 is 15 residues. The variable domain in full, completed from reference TRBV28 and TRBJ2-2, reads DVKVTQSSRYLVKRTGEKVFLECVQDMDHENMFWYRQDPGLGLRLIYFSYDVKMKEKGDIPEGYSVSREKKERFSLILESASTNQTSMYLCATSEPTSGSGELFFGEGSRLTVL.

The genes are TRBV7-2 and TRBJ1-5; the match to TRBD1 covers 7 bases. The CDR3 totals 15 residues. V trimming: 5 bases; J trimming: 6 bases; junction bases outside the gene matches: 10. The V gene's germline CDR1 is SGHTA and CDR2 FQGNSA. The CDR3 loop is CASSPRTGSGQPQHF. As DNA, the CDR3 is TGTGCCAGCAGCCCGAGGACAGGATCCGGTCAGCCCCAGCATTTT.

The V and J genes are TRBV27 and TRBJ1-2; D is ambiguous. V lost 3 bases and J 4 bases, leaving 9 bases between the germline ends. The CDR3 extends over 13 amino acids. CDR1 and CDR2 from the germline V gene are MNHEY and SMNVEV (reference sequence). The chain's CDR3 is CASSFVPSYGYTF. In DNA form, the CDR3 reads TGTGCCAGCAGTTTCGTTCCCAGCTATGGCTACACCTTC.

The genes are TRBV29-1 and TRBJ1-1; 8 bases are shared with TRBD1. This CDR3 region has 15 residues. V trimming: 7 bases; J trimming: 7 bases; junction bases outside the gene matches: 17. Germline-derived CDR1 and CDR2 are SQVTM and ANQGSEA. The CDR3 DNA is TGCAGCGCATTTGGGACAGGAAGGGGGGGAGGTGAAGCTTTCTTT. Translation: CSAFGTGRGGGEAFF.

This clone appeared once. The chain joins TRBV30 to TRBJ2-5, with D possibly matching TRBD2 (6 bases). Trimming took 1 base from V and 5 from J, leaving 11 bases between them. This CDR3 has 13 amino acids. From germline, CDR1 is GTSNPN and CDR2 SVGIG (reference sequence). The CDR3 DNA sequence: TGTGCCTGGAGTGCACAGGCGGGGGAGACCCAGTACTTC. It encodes CAWSAQAGETQYF. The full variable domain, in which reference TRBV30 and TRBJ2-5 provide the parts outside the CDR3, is SQTIHQWPATLVQPVGSPLSLECTVEGTSNPNLYWYRQAAGRGLQLLFYSVGIGQISSEVPQNLSASRPQDRQFILSSKKLLLSDSGFYLCAWSAQAGETQYFGPGTRLLVL.

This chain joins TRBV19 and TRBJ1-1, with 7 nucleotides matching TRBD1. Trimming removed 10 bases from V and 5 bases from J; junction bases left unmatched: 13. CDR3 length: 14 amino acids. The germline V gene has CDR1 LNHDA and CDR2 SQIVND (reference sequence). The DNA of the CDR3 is TGTGCCACCTTCGGGACAGCCCCGGGGACTGAAGCTTTCTTT. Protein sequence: CATFGTAPGTEAFF.

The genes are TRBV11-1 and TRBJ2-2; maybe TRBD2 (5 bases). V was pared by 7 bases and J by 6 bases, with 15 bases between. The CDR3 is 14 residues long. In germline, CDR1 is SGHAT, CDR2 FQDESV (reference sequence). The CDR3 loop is CASTSRRNPGELFF. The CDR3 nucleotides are TGTGCCAGCACCTCTCGGAGGAATCCCGGGGAGCTGTTTTTT.

For the CDR3, the DNA is TGTGCCAGCAGCTTGGTTGCGGGGGCCCAAGAGACCCAGTACTTC. Its translation: CASSLVAGAQETQYF. The V and J genes are TRBV5-5 and TRBJ2-5, with a possible D match to TRBD2 (7 bases). Germline CDR1 SGHKS, CDR2 YYEKEE (reference sequence). The germline V and J ends were trimmed by 0 bases and 1 base, with 10 bases remaining between them. The CDR3 extends over 15 amino acids. The variable domain in full, with the rest retrieved from reference TRBV5-5 and TRBJ2-5, is DAGVTQSPTHLIKTRGQQVTLRCSPISGHKSVSWYQQVLGQGPQFIFQYYEKEERGRGNFPDRFSARQFPNYSSELNVNALLLGDSALYLCASSLVAGAQETQYFGPGTRLLVL.

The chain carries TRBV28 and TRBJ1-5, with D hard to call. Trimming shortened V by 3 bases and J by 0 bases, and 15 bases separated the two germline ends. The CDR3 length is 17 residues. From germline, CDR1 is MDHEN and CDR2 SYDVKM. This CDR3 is CASSFTANTYSNQPQHF. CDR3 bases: TGTGCCAGCAGTTTCACAGCAAACACTTATAGCAATCAGCCCCAGCATTTT. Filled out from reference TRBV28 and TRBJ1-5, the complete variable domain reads DVKVTQSSRYLVKRTGEKVFLECVQDMDHENMFWYRQDPGLGLRLIYFSYDVKMKEKGDIPEGYSVSREKKERFSLILESASTNQTSMYLCASSFTANTYSNQPQHFGDGTRLSIL.

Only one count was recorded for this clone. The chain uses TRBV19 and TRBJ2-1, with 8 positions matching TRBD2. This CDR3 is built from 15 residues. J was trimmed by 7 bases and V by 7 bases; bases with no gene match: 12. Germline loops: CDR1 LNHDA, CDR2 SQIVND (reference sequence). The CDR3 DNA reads TGTGCCAGTAACCTCGGGGGGGCGCGAGGAAATGAGCAGTTCTTC. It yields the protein CASNLGGARGNEQFF.

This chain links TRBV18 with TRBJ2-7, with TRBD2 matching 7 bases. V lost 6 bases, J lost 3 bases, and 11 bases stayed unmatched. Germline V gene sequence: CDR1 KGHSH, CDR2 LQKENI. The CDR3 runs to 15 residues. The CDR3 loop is CASSLAELPRYEQYF. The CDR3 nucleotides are TGTGCCAGCTCGCTAGCGGAGCTCCCCCGCTACGAGCAGTACTTC.

This chain's CDR3 is CASSSRQGSAGNTIYF. Here the CDR3 DNA reads TGTGCCAGCAGCTCAAGACAGGGCTCGGCGGGAAACACCATATATTTT. The V call is TRBV11-3, the J call TRBJ1-3; 7 bases line up with TRBD1. The V gene end was trimmed by 4 bases and the J gene end by 4 bases; junction bases not matched to a gene: 10. The CDR3 is 16 residues long. Germline values: CDR1 SGHNT, CDR2 YENEEA.

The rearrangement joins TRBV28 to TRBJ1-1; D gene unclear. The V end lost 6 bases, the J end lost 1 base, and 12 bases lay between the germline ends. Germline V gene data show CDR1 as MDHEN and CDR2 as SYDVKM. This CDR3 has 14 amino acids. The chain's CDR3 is CASSPGLTNTEAFF. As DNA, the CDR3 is TGTGCCAGCAGCCCCGGACTCACGAACACTGAAGCTTTCTTT.

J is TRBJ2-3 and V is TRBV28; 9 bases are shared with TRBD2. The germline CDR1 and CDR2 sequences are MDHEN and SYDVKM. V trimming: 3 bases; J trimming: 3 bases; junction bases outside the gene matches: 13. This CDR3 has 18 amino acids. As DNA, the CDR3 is TGTGCCAGCAGTTTGCCCCCCTGGAGTAGCGGGAGAACAGATACGCAGTATTTT. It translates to CASSLPPWSSGRTDTQYF.

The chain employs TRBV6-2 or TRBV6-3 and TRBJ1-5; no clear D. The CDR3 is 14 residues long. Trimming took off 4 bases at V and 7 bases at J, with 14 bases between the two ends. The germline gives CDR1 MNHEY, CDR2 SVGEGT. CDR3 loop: CASSSLGSGQPQHF. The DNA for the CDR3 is TGTGCCAGCAGTTCATTAGGGTCGGGGCAGCCCCAGCATTTT.

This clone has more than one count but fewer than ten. CDR3 bases: TGTGCCAGTAGTATCGGTGGGGGCGGGAGGATGGAGCAGTTCTTC. Encoded protein: CASSIGGGGRMEQFF. V and J are TRBV19 and TRBJ2-1, with TRBD2 identical over 8 bases. Per germline, CDR1 LNHDA and CDR2 SQIVND (reference sequence). V lost 3 bases, J lost 10 bases, and 11 bases stayed unmatched. This CDR3 has 15 amino acids.

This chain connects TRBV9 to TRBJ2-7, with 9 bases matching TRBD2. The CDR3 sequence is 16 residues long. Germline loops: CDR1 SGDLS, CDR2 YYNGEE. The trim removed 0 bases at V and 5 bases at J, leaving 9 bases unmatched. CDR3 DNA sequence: TGTGCCAGCAGCGTAGGGAATGCGGGAGGGCCCGACGAGCAGTACTTC. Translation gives CASSVGNAGGPDEQYF.